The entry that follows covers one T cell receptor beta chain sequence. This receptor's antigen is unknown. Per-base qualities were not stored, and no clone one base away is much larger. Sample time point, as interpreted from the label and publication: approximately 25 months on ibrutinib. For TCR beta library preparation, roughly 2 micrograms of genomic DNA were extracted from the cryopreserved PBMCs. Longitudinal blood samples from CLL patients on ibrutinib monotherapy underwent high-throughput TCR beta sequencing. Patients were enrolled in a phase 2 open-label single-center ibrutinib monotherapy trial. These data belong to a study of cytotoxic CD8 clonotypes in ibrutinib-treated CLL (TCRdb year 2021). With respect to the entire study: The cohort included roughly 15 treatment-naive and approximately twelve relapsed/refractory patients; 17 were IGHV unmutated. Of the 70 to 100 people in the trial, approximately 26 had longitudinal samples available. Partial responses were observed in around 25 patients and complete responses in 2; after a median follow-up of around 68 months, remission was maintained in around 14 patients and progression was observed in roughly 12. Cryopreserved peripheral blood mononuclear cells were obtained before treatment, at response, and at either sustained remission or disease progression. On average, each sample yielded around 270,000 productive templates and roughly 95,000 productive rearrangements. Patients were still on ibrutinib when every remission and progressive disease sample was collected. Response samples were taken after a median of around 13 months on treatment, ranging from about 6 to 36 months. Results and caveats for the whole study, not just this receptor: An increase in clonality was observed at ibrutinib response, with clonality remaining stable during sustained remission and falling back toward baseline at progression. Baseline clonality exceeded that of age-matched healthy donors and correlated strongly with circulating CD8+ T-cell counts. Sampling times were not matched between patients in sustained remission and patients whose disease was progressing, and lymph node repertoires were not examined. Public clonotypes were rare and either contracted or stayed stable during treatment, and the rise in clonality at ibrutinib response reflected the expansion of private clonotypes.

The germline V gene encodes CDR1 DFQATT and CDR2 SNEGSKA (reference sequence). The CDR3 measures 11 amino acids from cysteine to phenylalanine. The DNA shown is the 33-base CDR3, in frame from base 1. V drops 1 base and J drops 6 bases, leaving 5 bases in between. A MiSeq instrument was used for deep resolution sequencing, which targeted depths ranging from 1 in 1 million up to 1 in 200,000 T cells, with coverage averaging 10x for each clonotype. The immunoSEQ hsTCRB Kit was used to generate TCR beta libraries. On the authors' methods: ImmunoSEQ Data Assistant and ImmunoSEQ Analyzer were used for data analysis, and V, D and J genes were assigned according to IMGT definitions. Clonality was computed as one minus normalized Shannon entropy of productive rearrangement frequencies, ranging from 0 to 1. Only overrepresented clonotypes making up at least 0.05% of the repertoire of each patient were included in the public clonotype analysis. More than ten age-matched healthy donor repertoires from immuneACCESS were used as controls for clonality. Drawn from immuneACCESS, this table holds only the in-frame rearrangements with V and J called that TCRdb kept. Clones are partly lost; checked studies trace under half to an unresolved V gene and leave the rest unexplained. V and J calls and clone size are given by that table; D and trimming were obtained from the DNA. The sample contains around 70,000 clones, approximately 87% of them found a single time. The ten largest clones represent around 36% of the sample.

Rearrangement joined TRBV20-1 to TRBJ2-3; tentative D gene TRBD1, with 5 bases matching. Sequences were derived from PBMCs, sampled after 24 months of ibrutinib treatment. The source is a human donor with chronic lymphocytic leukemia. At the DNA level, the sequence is TGCAGTGCTAGAGCAGGGGATACGCAGTATTTT. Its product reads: CSARAGDTQYF.